The 30 T cell receptor beta chains listed next were all sequenced from one sample in a study of blood T cells in healthy people across ages. Primed by a sample-barcoded 5' primer and a J-beta primer mix, a second PCR proceeded for roughly 7 to 11 cycles. MiXCR was run by TCRdb on the 5' RACE reads, yielding one entry per CDR3 protein. The sample shows roughly 700,000 distinct CDR3 sequences, about 52% of them seen only once. Sequenced sample: blood. The source of these receptors is an older woman in good health.

As for this clonotype: The junction does not match germline at one end; this may be a read error. J is TRBJ1-1 and V is TRBV20-1; the D is unclear. CDR3 length: 17 residues. CDR1 is DFQATT, CDR2 SNEGSKA, per germline (reference sequence). The CDR3 protein is CGARDPVKGGLNTEAFF. CDR3 in DNA: TGCGGTGCTAGAGACCCCGTCAAGGGTGGACTGAACACTGAAGCTTTCTTT.

V gene TRBV28 combines with J gene TRBJ1-2; D call uncertain. Per the germline V gene, CDR1 is MDHEN and CDR2 is SYDVKM. The CDR3 is 14 amino acids. V was clipped by 3 bases and J by 1 base, with 9 bases between them. The CDR3, as DNA: TGTGCCAGCAGTTTGGGATCCGTTAACTATGGCTACACCTTC. Translation gives CASSLGSVNYGYTF.

The chain carries TRBV12-3 or TRBV12-4 and TRBJ1-6; tentatively, D is TRBD1 (6 bases). V was cut by 2 bases and J by 2 bases, with 10 bases left in between. The CDR3 extends over 16 amino acids. Here the CDR3 DNA reads TGTGCCAGCAGTTTACGGGGGCGCGCCTATAATTCACCCCTCCACTTT. Translating gives CASSLRGRAYNSPLHF.

The sample holds a few counts of this clonotype. At one end the junction does not follow the germline gene, possibly because of a read error. The rearrangement joins TRBV7-3 to TRBJ2-3, with a possible D match to TRBD1 (5 bases). This CDR3 is built from 16 residues. The germline V gene encodes CDR1 SGHTA and CDR2 FQGTGA. The CDR3 DNA is TGTGCCAGCAGCACCACCGGCGGACAAAGCACGGATACGCAGTATTTT. Its protein product is CASSTTGGQSTDTQYF.

A few counts support this clonotype. The chain couples TRBV10-3 to TRBJ2-1, with 12 positions matching TRBD2. The CDR3 is 17 residues long. J gave up 1 base and V 4 bases, and 5 bases lay outside the gene matches. CDR1 and CDR2 (germline): ENHRY, SYGVKD. The DNA for the CDR3 is TGTGCCATCAGTGGAGCTAGCGGGAGGGATTCCTACAATGAGCAGTTCTTC. Its translation is CAISGASGRDSYNEQFF.

This clonotype occurred once. The chain has TRBV4-2 and TRBJ1-4; D unclear. This CDR3 spans 14 amino acids. Germline loops: CDR1 LGHNA, CDR2 YNFKEQ. Trimming removed 1 base at V and 8 bases at J, with 11 bases between. This chain's CDR3 is CASSQGSLIEKLFF. The CDR3 DNA reads TGTGCCAGCAGCCAAGGTTCTCTTATAGAAAAACTGTTTTTT.

The table lists this clonotype with a few counts. This chain links TRBV20-1 with TRBJ2-7, with 9 bases matching TRBD2. CDR3 length equals 15 residues. Germline-derived CDR1 and CDR2 are DFQATT and SNEGSKA (reference sequence). The V segment lost 6 bases and the J segment 4 bases; nucleotides outside the gene matches: 13. The DNA of the CDR3 is TGCAGTGCCCCCTCAGGTCCTAGCGGGATATACGAGCAGTACTTC. Translation: CSAPSGPSGIYEQYF.

A note on this clonotype: Compared with germline, one end of the junction differs, possibly owing to a read error. The rearrangement joins TRBV5-1 to TRBJ2-7; perhaps TRBD2 as D (6 bases). Germline CDR1 reads SGHRS; CDR2 reads YFSETQ. CDR3 length: 15 amino acids. This CDR3 is CAGSLLASSMEGQYF. CDR3 DNA sequence: TGCGCCGGCAGCTTGTTGGCATCGTCGATGGAGGGGCAGTACTTC.

This chain uses TRBV20-1 with TRBJ2-5, with 7 bases fitting TRBD2. This CDR3 spans 15 amino acids. Trimming removed 0 bases from V and 2 bases from J; junction bases left unmatched: 6. Germline CDR1 reads DFQATT; CDR2 reads SNEGSKA (reference sequence). CDR3 region: CSARDHRTRQETQYF. DNA of the CDR3: TGCAGTGCTAGAGATCACAGGACTAGACAAGAGACCCAGTACTTC.

V and J are TRBV28 and TRBJ2-5; D call uncertain. The CDR3 has 15 amino acids. Germline CDR1 is MDHEN and CDR2 is SYDVKM. V lost 4 bases, J lost 11 bases, and 23 bases lay in between. The CDR3 here is CASSSLGRSYNEQYF. Written as DNA, the CDR3 is TGTGCCAGCAGTTCCCTTGGGCGCTCCTACAATGAGCAGTACTTC.

This rearrangement joins TRBV28 to TRBJ2-7, with 7 bases lining up with TRBD2. The CDR3 has 16 residues. Looked up from germline, CDR1 is MDHEN and CDR2 is SYDVKM. V lost 6 bases and J lost 0; bases outside the gene matches: 11. CDR3 coding DNA: TGTGCCAGCAGGGGTAACGGGAGGCCTAGCTCCTACGAGCAGTACTTC. Amino acids: CASRGNGRPSSYEQYF.

This chain joins TRBV7-2 and TRBJ2-7; D is ambiguous. Trimming removed 2 bases at V and 0 bases at J, with 11 bases between. Germline V lookup: CDR1 SGHTA, CDR2 FQGNSA. The CDR3 runs to 15 residues. The CDR3, as DNA: TGTGCCAGCAGCTTAAGAGTTCCTCCCTCCTACGAGCAGTACTTC. Protein product: CASSLRVPPSYEQYF.

This clonotype was recorded a few times. The V and J genes are TRBV7-9 and TRBJ2-2; 11 bases line up with TRBD1. The germline CDR1 and CDR2 sequences are SEHNR and FQNEAQ (reference sequence). The length of the CDR3 is 15 residues. Trimming took 5 bases from V and 5 from J; bases not matched to a gene: 4. The chain's CDR3 is CASSTGTGGTGELFF. The DNA for the CDR3 is TGTGCCAGCAGCACCGGGACAGGGGGTACCGGGGAGCTGTTTTTT.

The V and J genes are TRBV20-1 and TRBJ1-5; 8 nucleotides agree with TRBD1. CDR1 and CDR2 from the germline V gene are DFQATT and SNEGSKA (reference sequence). This CDR3 is built from 16 residues. Trimming removed 5 bases from V and 2 bases from J; junction bases left unmatched: 11. The CDR3 loop reads CSAEGQVGMGNQPQHF. The CDR3 region has the DNA TGCAGTGCTGAGGGACAGGTCGGTATGGGCAATCAGCCCCAGCATTTT.

J is TRBJ2-1 and V is TRBV20-1; 10 bases fit TRBD2. The junction had 10 bases not matched to a gene; V was cut back by 4 bases and J by 10 bases. This CDR3 region has 14 residues. Germline-derived CDR1 and CDR2 are DFQATT and SNEGSKA (reference sequence). The CDR3 loop is CSANRASGSREQFF. The CDR3 DNA reads as TGCAGTGCTAATCGGGCTAGCGGGAGCCGAGAGCAGTTCTTC.

The V and J genes are TRBV19 and TRBJ2-3; D tentatively reads TRBD1 or TRBD2 (6 bases each). The CDR3 has 16 amino acids. Trimming pared 3 bases from V and 2 bases from J, leaving 15 bases between. CDR1 LNHDA and CDR2 SQIVND come from the germline V gene (reference sequence). The CDR3: CASSMRGDFYTDTQYF. CDR3 DNA sequence: TGTGCCAGTAGTATGAGGGGGGACTTCTACACAGATACGCAGTATTTT.

In this sample, this clonotype turned up a few times. This chain connects TRBV4-2 to TRBJ1-1, with no clear D. CDR1 is LGHNA and CDR2 is YNFKEQ in the germline V gene. This CDR3 spans 14 amino acids. V gave up 4 bases and J gave up 6 bases, with 15 bases separating them. The CDR3 here is CASSPSPVYPEAFF. The CDR3 coding sequence is TGTGCCAGCAGCCCATCGCCGGTGTATCCTGAAGCTTTCTTT.

This clonotype showed up just a few times. The rearrangement uses TRBV7-9 and TRBJ1-1, with 8 positions matching TRBD1. Losses at the gene ends were 5 bases for V and 8 bases for J; bases not matched to a gene: 7. Germline V lookup: CDR1 SEHNR, CDR2 FQNEAQ (reference sequence). The CDR3 spans 13 residues. In DNA form, the CDR3 reads TGTGCCAGCAGCCTCCGACAGGGGATAGAAGCTTTCTTT. Amino acid sequence: CASSLRQGIEAFF.

V gene TRBV10-3 combines with J gene TRBJ2-7, with 7 bases matching TRBD1. Germline loops: CDR1 ENHRY, CDR2 SYGVKD. Germline trimming cut 11 bases from V and 1 base from J; bases unmatched to any gene: 11. This CDR3 has 14 residues. CDR3 protein: CASRGTGQSYEQYF. The CDR3 region has the DNA TGTGCCTCCAGGGGGACGGGACAGTCCTACGAGCAGTACTTC.

A remark on this clonotype: An end of the junction differs from the germline gene, which may be a read error. V usage is TRBV7-2 and J usage is TRBJ2-1; D could derive from TRBD1 or TRBD2 (7 bases each). Germline assignment: CDR1 SGHTA and CDR2 FQGNSA. The CDR3 contains 13 residues. CDR3 in amino acids: CVSGTELYNEQFF. Written as DNA, the CDR3 is TGTGTCAGCGGGACAGAACTGTACAATGAGCAGTTCTTC.

This chain uses TRBV3-1 with TRBJ1-1, with 7 bases that match TRBD1. There are 14 residues in the CDR3. Per the germline V gene, CDR1 is LGHDT and CDR2 is YNNKEL (reference sequence). With V trimmed by 4 bases and J by 7 bases, 9 bases remained unmatched. The CDR3 coding sequence is TGTGCCAGCAGCCGCCTCGGGACAGCCGATGAAGCTTTCTTT. It translates to CASSRLGTADEAFF.

This chain uses TRBV4-2 with TRBJ1-1; D is unresolved. V was shortened by 0 bases and J by 4 bases, with 9 bases between the two germline ends. The germline V gene has CDR1 LGHNA and CDR2 YNFKEQ. The CDR3 consists of 14 residues. Written as DNA, the CDR3 is TGTGCCAGCAGCCAAGAACTGGGTTTCACTGAAGCTTTCTTT. Encoded protein: CASSQELGFTEAFF.

The CDR3 spells CASSPRGPRGDTQYF. The CDR3, as DNA: TGTGCCAGCAGCCCCCGGGGCCCTCGTGGAGATACGCAGTATTTT. The chain combines TRBV9 with TRBJ2-3; either TRBD1 or TRBD2 may supply D (5 bases each). Germline CDR1 SGDLS, CDR2 YYNGEE. The ends were cut back, 4 bases at V and 5 bases at J, with 17 bases in the middle. The CDR3 covers 15 residues.

This chain links TRBV15 with TRBJ2-1; no reliable D call. Germline CDR1 reads LNHNV; CDR2 reads YYDKDF (reference sequence). The CDR3 spans 13 residues. The V gene lost 3 bases and the J gene lost 7 bases, with 10 bases spanning the gap. Written as DNA, the CDR3 is TGTGCCACCAGCAGGTACTACAATAATGAGCAGTTCTTC. Translation: CATSRYYNNEQFF.

This clonotype was counted many times. The chain links TRBV5-6 to TRBJ1-2; no definite D call. The CDR3 has 14 amino acids. Per the germline V gene, CDR1 is SGHDT and CDR2 is YYEEEE. V gave up 2 bases and J gave up 5 bases, with 13 bases separating them. The CDR3 region has the DNA TGTGCCAGCAGCTTTCGCGACAAGCCGTATGGCTACACCTTC. Amino acids: CASSFRDKPYGYTF.

This clonotype was counted only a few times. This sequence joins TRBV20-1 and TRBJ1-4, with D possibly TRBD1 on 5 matching bases. CDR1 DFQATT and CDR2 SNEGSKA come from the germline V gene (reference sequence). V lost 3 bases, J lost 5 bases, and 10 bases lay in between. This CDR3 is built from 13 residues. In DNA form, the CDR3 reads TGCAGTGCTAGTGCGGGACCCAATGAAAAACTGTTTTTT. It translates to CSASAGPNEKLFF.

The gene calls are TRBV25-1 and TRBJ2-1, with 9 bases identical to TRBD2. CDR1 and CDR2 (germline): MGHDK, SYGVNS. CDR3 length: 20 residues. The J segment lost 0 bases and the V segment lost 4 bases, leaving 16 bases of the junction unmatched. The chain's CDR3 is CASSARPGRLAEHSYNEQFF. DNA for the CDR3: TGTGCCAGCAGTGCGCGCCCAGGGAGACTAGCGGAACACTCCTACAATGAGCAGTTCTTC.

V usage is TRBV4-3 and J usage is TRBJ2-7; 7 bases are a match to TRBD1. Trimming at V came to 1 base and at J to 3 bases, leaving 6 bases not matched to a gene. In germline, CDR1 is LGHNA, CDR2 YSLEER. The CDR3 extends over 15 amino acids. CDR3 DNA sequence: TGCGCCAGCAGCCAAGTTAGCACAGGGGACTACGAGCAGTACTTC. The encoded protein is CASSQVSTGDYEQYF.

This clonotype was counted between two and nine times. The chain employs TRBV4-2 and TRBJ2-4; possibly TRBD2 for D (6 bases). The DNA matches TRBJ2-7 better at its end, which makes the J call doubtful. Germline V gene lookup returns CDR1 LGHNA and CDR2 YNFKEQ. This CDR3 spans 14 amino acids. CDR3 protein: CASSLSGSGYEQYF. In nucleotides, the CDR3 is TGTGCCAGCAGCTTATCCGGGAGCGGGTACGAGCAGTACTTC.

The V and J genes are TRBV27 and TRBJ2-7; a weak D match, TRBD1 (5 bases). The CDR3 runs 17 residues. The ends were cut back, 6 bases at V and 1 base at J, with 22 bases in the middle. Germline CDR1 is MNHEY and CDR2 is SMNVEV (reference sequence). CDR3 loop: CASRHTRQGSRSYEQYF. The CDR3 bases are TGTGCCAGCAGACATACGCGGCAGGGATCGAGATCCTACGAGCAGTACTTC.